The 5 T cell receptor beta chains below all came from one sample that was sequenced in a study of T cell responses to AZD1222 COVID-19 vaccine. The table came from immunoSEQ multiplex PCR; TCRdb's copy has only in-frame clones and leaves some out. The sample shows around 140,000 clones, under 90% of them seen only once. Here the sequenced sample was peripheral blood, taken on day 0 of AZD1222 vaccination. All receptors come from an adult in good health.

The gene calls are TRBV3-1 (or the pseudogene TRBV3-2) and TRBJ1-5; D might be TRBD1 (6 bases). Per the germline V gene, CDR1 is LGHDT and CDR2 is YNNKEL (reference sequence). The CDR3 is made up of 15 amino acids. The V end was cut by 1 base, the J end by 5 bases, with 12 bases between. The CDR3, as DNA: TGTGCCAGCAGCCAAGGGAACAGGGAGGATCAGCCCCAGCATTTT. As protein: CASSQGNREDQPQHF.

CDR3 in DNA: TGTGCCAGCAGTTTATTGAACACTGAAGCTTTCTTT. Its protein is CASSLLNTEAFF. This sequence joins TRBV12-3 or TRBV12-4 and TRBJ1-1; no firm D call. There are 12 residues in the CDR3. V was pared by 2 bases and J by 0 bases, with 1 base between.

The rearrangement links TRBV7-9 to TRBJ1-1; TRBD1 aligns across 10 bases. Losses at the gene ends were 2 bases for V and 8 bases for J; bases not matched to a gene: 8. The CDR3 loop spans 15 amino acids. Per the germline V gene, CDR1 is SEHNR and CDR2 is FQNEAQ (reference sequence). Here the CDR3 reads CASSLYRGQGTEAFF. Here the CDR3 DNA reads TGTGCCAGCAGCTTATATAGGGGACAGGGGACAGAAGCTTTCTTT.

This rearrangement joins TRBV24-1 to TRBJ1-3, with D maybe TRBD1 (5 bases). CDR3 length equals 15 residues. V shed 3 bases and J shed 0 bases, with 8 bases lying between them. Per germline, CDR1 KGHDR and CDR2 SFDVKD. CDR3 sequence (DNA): TGTGCCACCAGTGATGGACAATACTCTGGAAACACCATATATTTT. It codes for CATSDGQYSGNTIYF.

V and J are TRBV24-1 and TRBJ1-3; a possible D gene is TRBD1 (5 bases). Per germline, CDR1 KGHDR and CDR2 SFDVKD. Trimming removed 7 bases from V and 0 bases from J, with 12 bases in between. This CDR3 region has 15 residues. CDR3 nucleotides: TGTGCCACCAGCCCTTCGGACAACTCTGGAAACACCATATATTTT. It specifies CATSPSDNSGNTIYF.